A single sample gave rise to the 28 T cell receptor beta chains below, sequenced in a study of PD-L1 blockade in urothelial cancer. The time point is: peripheral blood 6 weeks after treatment start. Assay used: immunoSEQ multiplex PCR; TCRdb lists only in-frame clones, some missing. The sample carries roughly 120,000 clones, around 93% recorded once. The material was PBMCs, obtained around atezolizumab (anti-PD-L1) treatment. The source is a man in his sixties with urothelial cancer.

This chain uses TRBV4-1 with TRBJ2-3, with 9 bases identical to TRBD1. Germline values: CDR1 MGHRA, CDR2 YSYEKL. There are 15 residues in the CDR3. The V gene end was trimmed by 6 bases and the J gene end by 2 bases; junction bases not matched to a gene: 6. The CDR3 region has the DNA TGCGCCAGCAGTAGGACAGGGGCCACCACAGATACGCAGTATTTT. Translation gives CASSRTGATTDTQYF.

V gene TRBV4-1 combines with J gene TRBJ2-1; D uncertain. V lost 7 bases, J lost 2 bases, and 15 bases lay in between. The CDR3 consists of 15 residues. Germline lookup yields CDR1 MGHRA and CDR2 YSYEKL. CDR3 DNA sequence: TGCGCCAGCAATAAGTTTCCGACTCCCTACAATGAGCAGTTCTTC. Translating gives CASNKFPTPYNEQFF.

J is TRBJ2-5 and V is TRBV7-2; no clear D. This CDR3 has 15 amino acids. Trimming took off 0 bases at V and 5 bases at J, with 13 bases between the two ends. Germline assignment: CDR1 SGHTA and CDR2 FQGNSA. The CDR3 DNA sequence: TGTGCCAGCAGCTTAGCGCTGACTGCCGCGGAGACCCAGTACTTC. As protein: CASSLALTAAETQYF.

The chain has TRBV7-2 and TRBJ2-7; the match to TRBD2 covers 7 bases. V lost 0 bases, J lost 7 bases, and 6 bases stayed unmatched. The V gene's germline CDR1 is SGHTA and CDR2 FQGNSA. CDR3 length: 14 residues. The CDR3 loop reads CASSLALASGEQYF. The CDR3 DNA reads TGTGCCAGCAGCTTAGCATTAGCTAGCGGTGAGCAGTACTTC.

The chain recombines TRBV5-1 with TRBJ2-1, with 7 positions matching TRBD1. Germline lookup yields CDR1 SGHRS and CDR2 YFSETQ. There are 14 residues in the CDR3. The V segment lost 6 bases and the J segment 0 bases; nucleotides outside the gene matches: 3. The CDR3 loop reads CASIRDSSYNEQFF. The CDR3 DNA reads TGCGCCAGCATCCGGGACAGCTCCTACAATGAGCAGTTCTTC.

V and J are TRBV7-9 and TRBJ2-7; 8 positions agree with TRBD1. This CDR3 is 14 amino acids long. The germline CDR1 and CDR2 sequences are SEHNR and FQNEAQ (reference sequence). V dropped 4 bases and J dropped 0; count of bases not matched to a gene: 2. The CDR3: CASSYGTGSYEQYF. The DNA for the CDR3 is TGTGCCAGCAGCTACGGGACAGGCTCCTACGAGCAGTACTTC. Based on the CDR3 plus reference TRBV7-9 and TRBJ2-7, the full variable domain is DTGVSQNPRHKITKRGQNVTFRCDPISEHNRLYWYRQTLGQGPEFLTYFQNEAQLEKSRLLSDRFSAERPKGSFSTLEIQRTEQGDSAMYLCASSYGTGSYEQYFGPGTRLTVT.

The chain recombines TRBV4-2 with TRBJ2-1; 8 bases agree with TRBD2. V was pared by 5 bases and J by 7 bases, with 4 bases of the junction left unmatched. The CDR3 extends over 13 amino acids. The germline V gene encodes CDR1 LGHNA and CDR2 YNFKEQ. CDR3 sequence reads: CASSSRGGNEQFF. The CDR3 DNA follows: TGTGCCAGCAGCTCACGGGGGGGAAATGAGCAGTTCTTC.

This chain links TRBV4-3 with TRBJ1-2; D ambiguous. The CDR3 is made up of 17 amino acids. Trimming took off 3 bases at V and 0 bases at J, with 17 bases between the two ends. Germline-derived CDR1 and CDR2 are LGHNA and YSLEER. As DNA, the CDR3 is TGCGCCAGCAGCCAGGAGGCGAGACTGCAAGCTAACTATGGCTACACCTTC. It codes for CASSQEARLQANYGYTF.

The chain uses TRBV4-3 and TRBJ1-6; tentatively, D is TRBD1 (5 bases). This CDR3 is built from 18 residues. V was clipped by 2 bases and J by 5 bases, with 19 bases between them. Per the germline V gene, CDR1 is LGHNA and CDR2 is YSLEER. CDR3 DNA sequence: TGCGCCAGCAGCCAAACCCCACCAACAGGACCTAATAATTCACCCCTCCACTTT. Its translation is CASSQTPPTGPNNSPLHF.

J is TRBJ2-3 and V is TRBV10-3; TRBD1 agrees at 7 bases. The junction had 4 bases not matched to a gene; V was cut back by 4 bases and J by 6 bases. CDR1 is ENHRY and CDR2 is SYGVKD in the germline V gene. CDR3 length: 13 amino acids. CDR3 bases: TGTGCCATCAGTGCGACAGGGCAGGATACGCAGTATTTT. Residues: CAISATGQDTQYF.

This sequence joins TRBV19 and TRBJ2-1; TRBD2 aligns across 12 bases. The CDR3 has 15 amino acids. V was pared by 5 bases and J by 1 base, with 0 bases of the junction left unmatched. The germline V gene has CDR1 LNHDA and CDR2 SQIVND (reference sequence). The CDR3 DNA follows: TGTGCCAGTAGTCTAGCGGGGGGGTCCTACAATGAGCAGTTCTTC. As protein: CASSLAGGSYNEQFF.

V is TRBV5-1 and J is TRBJ2-2, with D possibly TRBD1 on 5 matching bases. CDR1 and CDR2 (germline): SGHRS, YFSETQ. V lost 2 bases and J 3 bases, leaving 8 bases between the germline ends. There are 14 residues in the CDR3. The CDR3 protein is CASSFDRDTGELFF. For the CDR3, the DNA is TGCGCCAGCAGCTTCGACAGAGACACCGGGGAGCTGTTTTTT. The variable domain in full, with the rest retrieved from reference TRBV5-1 and TRBJ2-2, is KAGVTQTPRYLIKTRGQQVTLSCSPISGHRSVSWYQQTPGQGLQFLFEYFSETQRNKGNFPGRFSGRQFSNSRSEMNVSTLELGDSALYLCASSFDRDTGELFFGEGSRLTVL.

This chain joins TRBV7-2 and TRBJ1-1; 9 bases match TRBD1. Germline V lookup: CDR1 SGHTA, CDR2 FQGNSA. The CDR3 runs to 15 residues. The junction had 8 bases not matched to a gene; V was cut back by 5 bases and J by 4 bases. The DNA for the CDR3 is TGTGCCAGCAGCCCCCCGGACAGGGGTAGCACTGAAGCTTTCTTT. Its translation is CASSPPDRGSTEAFF.

CDR3 residues: CASSSGYNEQFF. The CDR3 coding sequence is TGTGCCAGCAGTTCAGGGTACAATGAGCAGTTCTTC. The chain couples TRBV2 to TRBJ2-1; D is possibly TRBD1 (5 bases). Looked up from germline, CDR1 is SNHLY and CDR2 is FYNNEI. The ends were cut back, 5 bases at V and 4 bases at J, with 6 bases in the middle. The CDR3 covers 12 residues.

This clone was recorded only once. The chain employs TRBV5-6 and TRBJ1-4; TRBD1 matches 7 bases. The germline V gene encodes CDR1 SGHDT and CDR2 YYEEEE. This CDR3 contains 18 residues. With 4 bases clipped from V and 0 bases from J, the junction kept 12 bases outside the gene matches. This CDR3 is CASSGDSQQSATNEKLFF. CDR3 DNA sequence: TGTGCCAGCAGCGGGGACAGTCAGCAATCTGCAACTAATGAAAAACTGTTTTTT.

This clone was recorded once. V usage is TRBV28 and J usage is TRBJ2-7; 9 nucleotides align to TRBD2. The germline CDR1 and CDR2 sequences are MDHEN and SYDVKM. With 2 bases clipped from V and 2 bases from J, the junction kept 7 bases outside the gene matches. The CDR3 covers 16 residues. The CDR3 protein is CASSLVLAGGAYEQYF. The CDR3 nucleotides read TGTGCCAGCAGTTTAGTTTTGGCGGGAGGGGCCTACGAGCAGTACTTC.

This sequence joins TRBV29-1 and TRBJ2-7; the D gene is possibly TRBD2 (5 bases). This CDR3 contains 12 residues. The ends were cut back, 2 bases at V and 4 bases at J, with 9 bases in the middle. Germline values: CDR1 SQVTM, CDR2 ANQGSEA. This chain's CDR3 is CSVELGSYEQYF. The CDR3 DNA sequence: TGCAGCGTTGAACTAGGGAGTTACGAGCAGTACTTC.

The chain combines TRBV5-1 with TRBJ2-7; 12 bases match TRBD1. Germline CDR1 reads SGHRS; CDR2 reads YFSETQ. The CDR3 contains 14 residues. Trimming removed 5 bases from V and 9 bases from J; junction bases left unmatched: 9. The CDR3 DNA reads TGCGCCAGCAGTCCCAAGGGGACAGGGGGCGGGCAGTACTTC. Translation: CASSPKGTGGGQYF.

This clone was seen once. This chain joins TRBV11-1 and TRBJ2-1; 14 bases fit TRBD2. From germline, CDR1 is SGHAT and CDR2 FQDESV (reference sequence). CDR3 length equals 17 residues. The junction had 4 bases not matched to a gene; V was cut back by 6 bases and J by 0 bases. For the CDR3, the DNA is TGTGCCAGCAGAGGACTAGCGGGAGGCCGCTCCTACAATGAGCAGTTCTTC. It yields the protein CASRGLAGGRSYNEQFF.

The gene calls are TRBV7-2 and TRBJ1-2; D not resolved. The CDR3 is 13 residues long. V lost 4 bases and J 0 bases, leaving 6 bases between the germline ends. Germline V CDR1 and CDR2: SGHTA, FQGNSA. Here the CDR3 DNA reads TGTGCCAGCAGCTCCACTCCTAACTATGGCTACACCTTC. Amino acids: CASSSTPNYGYTF.

As to this clone: The sample holds other DNA sequences that translate to the same CDR3. The chain employs TRBV5-6 and TRBJ1-5; maybe TRBD1 (5 bases). Germline loops: CDR1 SGHDT, CDR2 YYEEEE. V was clipped by 0 bases and J by 0 bases, with 10 bases between them. This CDR3 spans 16 amino acids. CDR3 protein: CASSLGGGLSNQPQHF. The CDR3 region has the DNA TGTGCCAGCAGCTTGGGGGGGGGACTTAGCAATCAGCCCCAGCATTTT.

The V call is TRBV9, the J call TRBJ1-2; 8 bases are shared with TRBD1. The germline V gene has CDR1 SGDLS and CDR2 YYNGEE. The CDR3 spans 13 residues. Unmatched junction bases numbered 4, after V lost 4 bases and J lost 5 bases. This CDR3 is CASSPGGPYGYTF. CDR3 bases: TGTGCCAGCAGCCCAGGGGGCCCGTATGGCTACACCTTC.

This clone was seen just once. The chain recombines TRBV30 with TRBJ2-7; the match to TRBD2 covers 12 bases. Germline CDR1 and CDR2: GTSNPN and SVGIG (reference sequence). CDR3 size: 17 residues. Trimming cost V 2 bases and J 5 bases; bases outside gene matches: 13. The CDR3 sequence is CAWSTGLAGAWVDEQYF. CDR3 bases: TGTGCCTGGAGTACGGGACTAGCGGGTGCATGGGTCGACGAGCAGTACTTC.

The rearrangement joins TRBV11-2 to TRBJ1-1; D gene unclear. The CDR3 is 14 amino acids. Trimming stripped 5 bases from V and 5 bases from J, with 15 bases between. CDR1 is SGHAT and CDR2 is FQNNGV in the germline V gene. The DNA for the CDR3 is TGTGCCAGCAGCCTTGGGCGTATGATTACTGAAGCTTTCTTT. Its translation is CASSLGRMITEAFF.

The chain carries TRBV7-6 and TRBJ2-7; D unclear. CDR3 length: 17 residues. Looked up from germline, CDR1 is SGHVS and CDR2 is FNYEAQ. With 1 base removed from V and 1 base from J, the gap between germline ends came to 17 bases. The CDR3 nucleotides are TGTGCCAGCAGCTTAGGCCCCAGGCCGACCTCTTCCTACGAGCAGTACTTC. Residues: CASSLGPRPTSSYEQYF.

The chain combines TRBV2 with TRBJ1-5, with D hard to call. Trimming took off 4 bases at V and 0 bases at J, with 7 bases between the two ends. CDR1 and CDR2 (germline): SNHLY, FYNNEI. The length of the CDR3 is 14 residues. The CDR3 nucleotides are TGTGCCAGCAGTGGTCAGCGTAGCAATCAGCCCCAGCATTTT. Its translation: CASSGQRSNQPQHF.

The J gene is TRBJ2-1, the V gene TRBV29-1; 7 positions agree with TRBD1. The CDR3 runs 13 residues. Germline CDR1 is SQVTM and CDR2 is ANQGSEA. Trimming removed 3 bases from V and 8 bases from J; junction bases left unmatched: 7. CDR3 amino acids: CSVERGPRDEQFF. The CDR3 nucleotides read TGCAGCGTTGAGAGGGGGCCGAGGGATGAGCAGTTCTTC.

This chain joins TRBV5-5 and TRBJ2-7, with a weak D call TRBD2 (6 bases). Germline V gene data show CDR1 as SGHKS and CDR2 as YYEKEE (reference sequence). The CDR3 length is 15 residues. V was trimmed by 4 bases and J by 3 bases, leaving 17 bases between them. CDR3 DNA: TGTGCCAGCAGCCCTGGGGCTAGCGAAAACTACGAGCAGTACTTC. Translation gives CASSPGASENYEQYF.